This TCR beta chain was recorded in a study of T cell responses to AZD1222 COVID-19 vaccine. Study-wide results and limits: Among AZD1222 vaccinees, only five to seven were seropositive at baseline. Spike was spanned by vaccine-associated CD4 TCRs, which were dominant at 160-218 and 743-854. Repertoires were obtained solely post-peak T cell response. Reports say nearly half of spike-specific TCRs go after unmutated variant regions.

Clones were read by immunoSEQ multiplex PCR, and TCRdb kept only the in-frame ones, dropping some. The data hold tens of thousands of clones, with around nine tenths observed a single time. This clone was recorded once. Its antigen is unidentified. The sample was peripheral blood, taken 28 days after the second AZD1222 dose. This receptor was taken from an adult who received the AZD1222 COVID-19 vaccine.

The CDR3, as DNA: TGTGCCAGCAGTATTGGGACAGCGCCCGGGGAGCTGTTTTTT. Its protein product is CASSIGTAPGELFF. The gene calls are TRBV6-5 and TRBJ2-2; 7 bases map to TRBD1. Trimming took 5 bases from V and 6 from J; bases not matched to a gene: 6. Germline V gives CDR1 MNHEY, CDR2 SVGAGI. CDR3 length equals 14 residues.